The 25 T cell receptor beta chains given below trace back to one sample, sequenced in a study of blood T cell repertoires in COVID-19. The method was immunoSEQ multiplex PCR; TCRdb's version includes in-frame clones alone and lacks a portion of them. The data show over 200,000 clones, with about 90% seen just once and 1.9% held by the top ten. Sequenced material: peripheral blood. The receptors shown here come from a man between 40 and 49 years old with active or convalescent COVID-19.

This rearrangement joins TRBV28 to TRBJ1-4; D uncertain. The CDR3 is made up of 16 amino acids. V was shortened by 6 bases and J by 3 bases, with 17 bases between the two germline ends. CDR1 MDHEN and CDR2 SYDVKM come from the germline V gene. As DNA, the CDR3 is TGTGCCAGCAGGCTCCGCGAGACTCGGCCTAATGAAAAACTGTTTTTT. Translation: CASRLRETRPNEKLFF.

The rearrangement joins TRBV29-1 to TRBJ1-3; D is uncertain. The CDR3 runs to 15 residues. The germline V gene has CDR1 SQVTM and CDR2 ANQGSEA. The germline V and J ends were trimmed by 7 bases and 0 bases, with 16 bases remaining between them. The CDR3 DNA reads TGCAGCGCCCAGGTCTGGAAGCTCTCTGGAAACACCATATATTTT. This codes for CSAQVWKLSGNTIYF.

This sequence joins TRBV19 and TRBJ1-2, with 8 nucleotides matching TRBD1. With 2 bases clipped from V and 1 base from J, the junction kept 9 bases outside the gene matches. CDR1 and CDR2 from the germline V gene are LNHDA and SQIVND (reference sequence). This CDR3 has 17 amino acids. Here the CDR3 DNA reads TGTGCCAGTAGTATACTCCTGGACAGGGCCTTTAACTATGGCTACACCTTC. This gives the protein CASSILLDRAFNYGYTF.

The CDR3 sequence is CASSRGGRAYEQYF. The CDR3 DNA reads as TGTGCCAGCAGTCGAGGGGGGAGGGCCTACGAGCAGTACTTC. The chain has TRBV7-2 and TRBJ2-7; maybe TRBD2 (7 bases). V lost 6 bases and J lost 2, with 14 bases in between. The CDR3 totals 14 residues. Per the germline V gene, CDR1 is SGHTA and CDR2 is FQGNSA.

A word on this clone: Within the sample, other DNA sequences also encode this same CDR3. V is TRBV27 and J is TRBJ1-5; 9 bases align to TRBD1. The CDR3 extends over 15 amino acids. The V and J ends lost 3 bases and 4 bases, in that order; junction bases with no gene match: 4. CDR1 and CDR2 from the germline V gene are MNHEY and SMNVEV (reference sequence). The CDR3 bases are TGTGCCAGCAGTTTGGGACAGGGTCGGAATCAGCCCCAGCATTTT. This sequence encodes CASSLGQGRNQPQHF.

The J gene is TRBJ1-1, the V gene TRBV30; D is unclear. In germline, CDR1 is GTSNPN, CDR2 SVGIG (reference sequence). The CDR3 runs to 12 residues. V was cut by 7 bases and J by 2 bases, with 11 bases left in between. CDR3 sequence reads: CASTRENTEAFF. The CDR3 coding sequence is TGTGCCTCCACGCGGGAAAACACTGAAGCTTTCTTT.

The V call is TRBV19, the J call TRBJ2-3; maybe TRBD2 (6 bases). The CDR3 has 16 amino acids. Trimming shortened V by 9 bases and J by 5 bases, and 24 bases separated the two germline ends. Germline CDR1 LNHDA, CDR2 SQIVND (reference sequence). CDR3 region: CASDLGSGTSLDTQYF. In DNA, the CDR3 is TGTGCCAGCGACCTGGGTAGCGGAACAAGTCTAGATACGCAGTATTTT.

V is TRBV27 and J is TRBJ2-7; the D is unclear. Trimming took 0 bases from V and 2 from J, leaving 5 bases between them. This CDR3 comprises 13 residues. Germline CDR1 and CDR2: MNHEY and SMNVEV (reference sequence). The CDR3 bases are TGTGCCAGCAGTTTATCACAGACCTACGAGCAGTACTTC. It encodes CASSLSQTYEQYF.

The gene calls are TRBV19 and TRBJ1-6; 8 bases agree with TRBD1. The CDR3 totals 16 residues. With 3 bases clipped from V and 3 bases from J, the junction kept 4 bases outside the gene matches. CDR1 is LNHDA and CDR2 is SQIVND in the germline V gene (reference sequence). The CDR3 loop reads CASSMQGAHYNSPLHF. CDR3 nucleotides: TGTGCCAGTAGTATGCAGGGGGCGCACTATAATTCACCCCTCCACTTT. Together with reference TRBV19 and TRBJ1-6, the CDR3 gives the full variable domain: DGGITQSPKYLFRKEGQNVTLSCEQNLNHDAMYWYRQDPGQGLRLIYYSQIVNDFQKGDIAEGYSVSREKKESFPLTVTSAQKNPTAFYLCASSMQGAHYNSPLHFGNGTRLTVT.

The rearrangement joins TRBV7-4 to TRBJ1-5, with 9 nucleotides matching TRBD1. This CDR3 has 15 amino acids. Germline CDR1 and CDR2: SGHVT and SQSDAQ. Trimming cost V 3 bases and J 7 bases; bases outside gene matches: 7. CDR3: CASSFNRGQEQPQHF. For the CDR3, the DNA is TGTGCCAGCAGCTTCAACAGGGGGCAGGAGCAGCCCCAGCATTTT.

This clone was observed a few times. Compared with germline, one end of the junction differs, possibly owing to a read error. The chain recombines TRBV7-7 with TRBJ2-1; D is uncertain. The CDR3 covers 13 residues. Germline V gene sequence: CDR1 SSHAT, CDR2 FNYEAQ (reference sequence). The CDR3 is CASSLVRWARQFF. In DNA form, the CDR3 reads TGTGCTAGCAGCTTAGTTAGGTGGGCCCGGCAGTTCTTC. The full variable domain, completed using reference TRBV7-7 and TRBJ2-1, is GAGVSQSPRYKVTKRGQDVTLRCDPISSHATLYWYQQALGQGPEFLTYFNYEAQPDKSGLPSDRFSAERPEGSISTLTIQRTEQRDSAMYRCASSLVRWARQFFGPGTRLTVL.

The rearrangement links TRBV28 to TRBJ2-3, with D maybe TRBD1 (6 bases). The CDR3 sequence is 14 residues long. Trimming left V 7 bases short and J 6 bases short, with 17 bases between. Germline values: CDR1 MDHEN, CDR2 SYDVKM. CDR3 sequence reads: CASTKGTIPDTQYF. CDR3 coding DNA: TGTGCCAGCACTAAAGGGACAATCCCTGATACGCAGTATTTT.

This chain connects TRBV2 to TRBJ2-1, with D uncertain. Germline V gene data show CDR1 as SNHLY and CDR2 as FYNNEI. V lost 6 bases and J 6 bases, leaving 12 bases between the germline ends. This CDR3 region has 13 residues. The CDR3 DNA reads as TGTGCCAGCAGGGAGAGCGAGGTCAATGAGCAGTTCTTC. Amino acid sequence: CASRESEVNEQFF.

V and J are TRBV5-6 and TRBJ2-5, with 8 bases lining up with TRBD1. The CDR3 length is 13 residues. Germline values: CDR1 SGHDT, CDR2 YYEEEE. After removal of 4 bases from V and 5 bases from J, the junction contained 4 bases not matched to a gene. The CDR3 DNA reads as TGTGCCAGCAGCCTGACAGGGGTGGAGACCCAGTACTTC. Protein sequence: CASSLTGVETQYF.

This rearrangement joins TRBV6-5 to TRBJ1-2, with 8 bases lining up with TRBD1. The V gene's germline CDR1 is MNHEY and CDR2 SVGAGI. The CDR3 spans 14 residues. Trimming cost V 6 bases and J 4 bases; bases outside gene matches: 7. The DNA of the CDR3 is TGTGCCAGCAGATACAGGGGGAAAGGCTATGGCTACACCTTC. Amino acids: CASRYRGKGYGYTF.

V gene TRBV15 combines with J gene TRBJ2-5; D is perhaps TRBD2 (6 bases). CDR1 and CDR2 (germline): LNHNV, YYDKDF (reference sequence). The V end lost 0 bases, the J end lost 5 bases, and 13 bases lay between the germline ends. This CDR3 has 15 residues. The CDR3 protein is CATSRDQRGWETQYF. The CDR3 DNA sequence: TGTGCCACCAGCAGAGATCAACGGGGGTGGGAGACCCAGTACTTC.

J is TRBJ1-5 and V is TRBV6-4; 7 bases map to TRBD1. V dropped 3 bases and J dropped 4; count of bases not matched to a gene: 6. The CDR3 totals 15 residues. Germline V gene lookup returns CDR1 MRHNA and CDR2 SNTAGT. CDR3: CASSDVDRINQPQHF. The CDR3 coding sequence is TGTGCCAGCAGTGATGTGGACAGGATAAATCAGCCCCAGCATTTT.

The rearrangement joins TRBV15 to TRBJ2-3; D unresolved. CDR3 length: 16 residues. V was trimmed by 7 bases and J by 0 bases, leaving 17 bases between them. Germline CDR1 and CDR2: LNHNV and YYDKDF (reference sequence). The CDR3 loop is CATTGYTAVSTDTQYF. The CDR3 nucleotides read TGTGCCACCACGGGTTATACGGCAGTTAGCACAGATACGCAGTATTTT. Full variable domain (remainder filled in from reference TRBV15 and TRBJ2-3): DAMVIQNPRYQVTQFGKPVTLSCSQTLNHNVMYWYQQKSSQAPKLLFHYYDKDFNNEADTPDNFQSRRPNTSFCFLDIRSPGLGDTAMYLCATTGYTAVSTDTQYFGPGTRLTVL.

This sequence joins TRBV5-1 and TRBJ2-7; possible D gene TRBD1, 6 bases. V lost 3 bases to trimming and J lost 5 bases, with 21 bases between them. This CDR3 spans 16 amino acids. The V gene's germline CDR1 is SGHRS and CDR2 YFSETQ. The CDR3 nucleotides are TGCGCCAGCAGCTCAGCCCCCGGGACAACGGGAAACGAGCAGTACTTC. This gives the protein CASSSAPGTTGNEQYF.

This chain joins TRBV7-6 and TRBJ2-1, with TRBD2 matching 8 bases. CDR3 length equals 17 residues. V trimming: 5 bases; J trimming: 0 bases; junction bases outside the gene matches: 9. Germline V gene lookup returns CDR1 SGHVS and CDR2 FNYEAQ. CDR3 residues: CASSAASGGSSYNEQFF. The CDR3 DNA sequence: TGTGCCAGCAGCGCAGCGAGCGGGGGAAGCTCCTACAATGAGCAGTTCTTC.

The chain is built from TRBV28 and TRBJ2-7, with D uncertain. The CDR3 length is 13 residues. The germline gives CDR1 MDHEN, CDR2 SYDVKM. Trimming cost V 2 bases and J 7 bases, with 12 bases left between them. The CDR3: CASSLRRDGEQYF. In DNA, the CDR3 is TGTGCCAGCAGTTTAAGGCGTGACGGGGAGCAGTACTTC.

DNA of the CDR3: TGTGCCAGCAGGGCGGTTGGACAGCGCCCGGGGCAGTACTTC. Translating gives CASRAVGQRPGQYF. This sequence joins TRBV2 and TRBJ2-7; the D gene is possibly TRBD1 (6 bases). The CDR3 has 14 amino acids. V lost 6 bases, J lost 9 bases, and 21 bases lay in between. Germline CDR1 is SNHLY and CDR2 is FYNNEI.

The chain employs TRBV12-3 or TRBV12-4 and TRBJ1-6, with 7 bases aligning to TRBD1. V lost 5 bases and J lost 12; bases outside the gene matches: 7. The CDR3 runs to 13 residues. CDR3: CASSMTGRKPLHF. CDR3 nucleotides: TGTGCCAGCAGTATGACAGGGCGAAAACCCCTCCACTTT.

At least ten counts were recorded for this clone. The rearrangement links TRBV6-6 to TRBJ1-5, with unresolved D. The CDR3 contains 15 residues. V lost 8 bases and J lost 0, with 14 bases in between. Germline V CDR1 and CDR2: MNHNY, SVGAGI (reference sequence). CDR3 bases: TGTGCCAGCGACCCCCACGGGTATAGCAATCAGCCCCAGCATTTT. It translates to CASDPHGYSNQPQHF.

The chain combines TRBV5-1 with TRBJ2-2; 7 bases are shared with TRBD1. The ends lost 0 bases at V and 3 bases at J; junction bases unmatched: 2. CDR1 is SGHRS and CDR2 is YFSETQ in the germline V gene. The CDR3 extends over 15 amino acids. The CDR3 nucleotides read TGCGCCAGCAGCTTGGGTGACAGGGACACCGGGGAGCTGTTTTTT. The encoded protein is CASSLGDRDTGELFF.